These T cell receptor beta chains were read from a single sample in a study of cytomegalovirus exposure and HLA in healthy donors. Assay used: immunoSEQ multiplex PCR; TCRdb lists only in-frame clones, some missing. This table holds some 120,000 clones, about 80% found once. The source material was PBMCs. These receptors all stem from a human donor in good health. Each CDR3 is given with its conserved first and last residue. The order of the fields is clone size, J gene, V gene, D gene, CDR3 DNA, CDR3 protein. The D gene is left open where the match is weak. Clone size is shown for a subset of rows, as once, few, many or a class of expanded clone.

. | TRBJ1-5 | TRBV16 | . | TGTGCCAGCAGCCAATCCGGACAGCACAATCAGCCCCAGCATTTT | CASSQSGQHNQPQHF
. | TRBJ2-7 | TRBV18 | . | TGTGCCAGCTCACGACAGGAGTCTAACGAGCAGTACTTC | CASSRQESNEQYF
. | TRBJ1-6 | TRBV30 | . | TGTGCCTGGAGTGGGACAGCCGAACATTCACCCCTCCACTTT | CAWSGTAEHSPLHF
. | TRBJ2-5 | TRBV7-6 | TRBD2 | TGTGCCAGCAGCCCTCCGGGACTAGCAGCGACCCAGTACTTC | CASSPPGLAATQYF
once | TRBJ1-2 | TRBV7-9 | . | TGTGCCAGCAGCTTACAACTCGCTAACTATGGCTACACCTTC | CASSLQLANYGYTF
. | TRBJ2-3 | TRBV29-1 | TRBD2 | TGCAGCTCAGCGGGGGGGCTCACAGATACGCAGTATTTT | CSSAGGLTDTQYF
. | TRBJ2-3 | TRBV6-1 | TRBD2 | TGTGCCAGCAGGAGAGGGGCTAGCGGTGCAGATACGCAGTATTTT | CASRRGASGADTQYF
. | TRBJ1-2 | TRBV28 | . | TGTGCCAGCAGTTTTTTCCGAGGAATAAATCGAAACTATGGCTACACCTTC | CASSFFRGINRNYGYTF
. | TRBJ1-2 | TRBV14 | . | TGTGCCAGCAGCCAAGATTTCGGGGATGGCTACACCTTC | CASSQDFGDGYTF
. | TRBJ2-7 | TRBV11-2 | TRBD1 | TGTGCCAGCAGCTTAACTTCCGGGACAGGGATTTCGGGCGAGCAGTACTTC | CASSLTSGTGISGEQYF
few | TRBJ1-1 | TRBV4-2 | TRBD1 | TGTGCCAGCAGCCAGCGACTTGGACAGGGAGTTTCTGAAGCTTTCTTT | CASSQRLGQGVSEAFF
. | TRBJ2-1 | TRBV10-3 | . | TGTGCCATCAGTGACGGGGTGCGGAAGAATGAGCAGTTCTTC | CAISDGVRKNEQFF
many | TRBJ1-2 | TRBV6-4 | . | TGTGCCAGCAGTGAATCCGCCGAGGGAGGCTACACCTTC | CASSESAEGGYTF
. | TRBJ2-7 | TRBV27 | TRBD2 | TGTGCCAGCAGTTTAGCGAGCGGGGGGCCGCTCGTAGAGCAGTACTTC | CASSLASGGPLVEQYF
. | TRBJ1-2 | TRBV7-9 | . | TGTGCCAGCAGCTTAGCGTCAGGAGGCTACACCTTC | CASSLASGGYTF
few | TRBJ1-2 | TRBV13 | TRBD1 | TGTGCCAGCAGCTTTGGGGACAGGGGTGGCTACACCTTC | CASSFGDRGGYTF
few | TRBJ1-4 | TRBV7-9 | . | TGTGCCAGCAGCAGTCCAGCGGCGACTAATGAAAAACTGTTTTTT | CASSSPAATNEKLFF
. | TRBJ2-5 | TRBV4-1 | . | TGCGCCAGCAGCCAAGATGCGGGTACCGAGACCCAGTACTTC | CASSQDAGTETQYF
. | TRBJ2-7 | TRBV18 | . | TGTGCCAGCTCACCGGCTGGGGCAACTACCTCCTACGAGCAGTACTTC | CASSPAGATTSYEQYF
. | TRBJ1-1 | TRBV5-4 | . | TGTGCCAGCAGCTTGGAAGTGGGCAGGGGCACTGAAGCTTTCTTT | CASSLEVGRGTEAFF
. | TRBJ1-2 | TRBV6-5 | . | TGTGCCAGCAGTTACTCTAGGGGCCAGGATTATGGCTACACCTTC | CASSYSRGQDYGYTF
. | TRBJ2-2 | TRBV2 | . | TGTGCCAGCCTCTCGGGGGAGCTGTTTTTT | CASLSGELFF
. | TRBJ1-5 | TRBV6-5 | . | TGTGCCAGCAGTTCCACTTCAGGGGCGATTCAGCCCCAGCATTTT | CASSSTSGAIQPQHF
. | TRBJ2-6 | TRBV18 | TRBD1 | TGTGCCAGCTCTAATGGGGGACAGTCCGGGGCCAACGTCCTGACTTTC | CASSNGGQSGANVLTF
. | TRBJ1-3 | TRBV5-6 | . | TGTGCCAGCTGGGGCAGTCTCGGGTCCGGAAACACCATATATTTT | CASWGSLGSGNTIYF